A selection of T cell receptor beta chains follows, all from one sample in a study of T cell repertoires in cytomegalovirus infection. TCRdb re-called the reads with MiXCR, one entry per CDR3 protein. The sample lists some 240,000 distinct CDR3 sequences, 17% occurring once. Sequencing input: CD8+ T cells from PBMCs. These receptors came from a human donor in good health (CMV status not recorded). Some clones in this sample may be carry-over from other donors' samples. Each CDR3 is given with its conserved first and last residue. D genes are given only for firm matches. Clone size, where shown, is once, few, many, or a class for clones that have expanded.

clone size	J gene	D gene	V gene	CDR3 DNA	CDR3 protein
many	TRBJ1-1	NA	TRBV7-6	TGTGCCAGCGCCATAGCGGGTGGGGACACTGAAGCTTTCTTT	CASAIAGGDTEAFF
many	TRBJ1-1	NA	TRBV7-6	TGTGCCAGCAGCCATGAGATTGCGGGTGAAGCTTTCTTT	CASSHEIAGEAFF
many	TRBJ1-1	TRBD1	TRBV6-2/TRBV6-3	TGTGCCAGCAGTTACCAGGGGGCCATGGGCACTGAAGCTTTCTTT	CASSYQGAMGTEAFF
NA	TRBJ1-1	NA	TRBV27	TGTGCCAGCAGTCCGGGATCCATGAACACTGAAGCTTTCTTT	CASSPGSMNTEAFF
many	TRBJ2-7	NA	TRBV7-9	TGTGCCAGCAGCGCCGACGAGGGGAGGGAGCAGTACTTC	CASSADEGREQYF
few	TRBJ1-5	NA	TRBV6-2/TRBV6-3	TGTGCCAGCAGTTACAGTGGGAGGCATCAGCCCCAGCATTTT	CASSYSGRHQPQHF
NA	TRBJ1-2	NA	TRBV4-1	TGCGCCAGCAGCCAAGAGGTAGCCACGACCTATGGCTACACCTTC	CASSQEVATTYGYTF
NA	TRBJ2-7	NA	TRBV5-1	TGCGCCAGCAGCTTGGTCCCTAACTACGAGCAGTACTTC	CASSLVPNYEQYF
NA	TRBJ2-1	NA	TRBV20-1	TGCAGTGCTAGTCGGGGTGTTACGGATGAGCAGTTCTTC	CSASRGVTDEQFF
few	TRBJ2-5	TRBD2	TRBV28	TGTGCCAGCAGTTTTATCCTAGCGGGGGGTCAAGAGACCCAGTACTTC	CASSFILAGGQETQYF
many	TRBJ1-6	TRBD1	TRBV12-5	TGTGCTAGTGGTTTTCCAGGGGGAAATTCACCCCTCCACTTT	CASGFPGGNSPLHF
few	TRBJ2-7	TRBD1	TRBV11-3	TGTGCCAGCGGGACAGGGACCTCCTACGAGCAGTACTTC	CASGTGTSYEQYF
NA	TRBJ2-1	TRBD1	TRBV3-1	TGTGCCAGCAGCGATGACTACCCAGGGGGATACAATGAGCAGTTCTTC	CASSDDYPGGYNEQFF
NA	TRBJ2-7	NA	TRBV20-1	TGCAGTGCTAGAGATAATTCGGGCGGACGACCCAGCTACGAGCAGTACTTC	CSARDNSGGRPSYEQYF
NA	TRBJ1-4	NA	TRBV25-1	TGTGCCAGCAGTGAAAGGGTGGGGGGTGAAAAACTGTTTTTT	CASSERVGGEKLFF
many	TRBJ1-1	NA	TRBV7-9	TGTGCCAGCAGCTTACCTTCTGGGAACACTGAAGCTTTCTTT	CASSLPSGNTEAFF
NA	TRBJ1-2	NA	TRBV29-1	TGCAGCGTTGATGGGGGGGGCGGACGATTCTATGGCTACACCTTC	CSVDGGGGRFYGYTF
many	TRBJ1-5	NA	TRBV28	TGTGCCAGCAGTTTAGAGGGATTGGGAAGCAATCAGCCCCAGCATTTT	CASSLEGLGSNQPQHF
many	TRBJ1-6	NA	TRBV7-9	TGTGCCAGCAGTGCGGGTAATTCACCCCTCCACTTT	CASSAGNSPLHF
NA	TRBJ2-1	TRBD1	TRBV27	TGTGCCAGCAGTCCCGGGAGACAGGGGGTGTACAACGAGCAGTTCTTC	CASSPGRQGVYNEQFF
many	TRBJ2-2	NA	TRBV7-6	TGTGCCAGCAGCTTCAGCGAAACAGCCAATCGCGAGGAGCTGTTTTTT	CASSFSETANREELFF
many	TRBJ2-5	NA	TRBV7-8	TGTGCCAGCAGCTTAGGGTCCGGCCGGGAGACCCAGTACTTC	CASSLGSGRETQYF
few	TRBJ1-1	NA	TRBV10-2	TGCGCCAGCCTACAGGGTACCACTGAAGCTTTCTTT	CASLQGTTEAFF
NA	TRBJ1-1	TRBD1	TRBV7-8	TGTGCCAGCAGCTCCCTCGACAGGGTCGGAGTGAACACTGAAGCTTTCTTT	CASSSLDRVGVNTEAFF
many	TRBJ1-5	NA	TRBV7-2	TGTGCCAGCAGCTTAGATGCAGGGTTGGTCAATCAGCCCCAGCATTTT	CASSLDAGLVNQPQHF
NA	TRBJ2-1	TRBD1	TRBV6-5	TGTGCCAGCAGAAAGGGACAGCTACCTTACAATGAGCAGTTCTTC	CASRKGQLPYNEQFF
NA	TRBJ2-7	TRBD1	TRBV7-8	TGTGCCAGCAGCTTTAGGACAGGGGGGAGCGAGCAGTACTTC	CASSFRTGGSEQYF
few	TRBJ2-3	NA	TRBV6-2/TRBV6-3	TGTGCCAGCAGTTACCTTGGGGCCGCCCTCGGGACAGATACGCAGTATTTT	CASSYLGAALGTDTQYF
few	TRBJ1-5	NA	TRBV6-6	TGTGCCAGCAGTTACCCTATCGGCAGGGGTGAGAATCAGCCCCAGCATTTT	CASSYPIGRGENQPQHF
few	TRBJ2-1	NA	TRBV2	TGTGCCAGCAGTGAAGTGCAGGCCTACAATGAGCAGTTCTTC	CASSEVQAYNEQFF
NA	TRBJ2-1	TRBD2	TRBV11-3	TGTGCCAGCAGCTTCTTGGGACTAGCGGGGGGTTCAAATGAGCAGTTCTTC	CASSFLGLAGGSNEQFF
many	TRBJ1-3	NA	TRBV7-2	TGTGCCAGCAGCTTGAGGGGGGCCATAAGCTCTGGAAACACCATATATTTT	CASSLRGAISSGNTIYF
NA	TRBJ2-2	NA	TRBV2	TGTGCCAGCAGTGACCCGAGAGAGGGGGTCCCCGGGGAGCTGTTTTTT	CASSDPREGVPGELFF
many	TRBJ2-3	NA	TRBV25-1	TGTGCCAGCAGTCCCGGACCGATGGACACAGATACGCAGTATTTT	CASSPGPMDTDTQYF
few	TRBJ1-5	NA	TRBV7-9	TGTGCCAGCAGCCAACTTACTAGCAATCAGCCCCAGCATTTT	CASSQLTSNQPQHF
many	TRBJ1-2	NA	TRBV7-9	TGTGCCAGCAGCGCGACGGTGTATGGCTACACCTTC	CASSATVYGYTF
NA	TRBJ1-4	NA	TRBV2	TGTGCCAGCAGCGCTACAGTTAATGAAAAACTGTTTTTT	CASSATVNEKLFF
NA	TRBJ2-7	TRBD2	TRBV6-5	TGTGCCAGCAGTTATTCGACTAGCAGGCCCGACTACGAGCAGTACTTC	CASSYSTSRPDYEQYF
many	TRBJ1-1	NA	TRBV7-8	TGTGCCAGCAGCTTGCGGCAGTGGGACGAAGCTCCCTTCTTT	CASSLRQWDEAPFF
many	TRBJ1-1	NA	TRBV7-2	TGTGCCAGCAGCCCCTTTAAGGGGAACACTGAAGCTTTCTTT	CASSPFKGNTEAFF
NA	TRBJ2-7	NA	TRBV29-1	TGCAGCGCCTTGGGAGGAGCCGAGCAGTACTTC	CSALGGAEQYF
NA	TRBJ2-1	NA	TRBV11-2	TGTGCCAGCAGCCGGGGGGCGAGTGAGCAGTTCTTC	CASSRGASEQFF
NA	TRBJ2-7	TRBD1	TRBV4-3	TGCGCCAGCAGCCGAGGACAGGAGGCCTACGAGCAGTACTTC	CASSRGQEAYEQYF
few	TRBJ1-1	NA	TRBV6-5	TGTGCCAGCAGTTACTCGGCGGATTTTAACACTGAAGCTTTCTTT	CASSYSADFNTEAFF
NA	TRBJ2-5	NA	TRBV7-6	TGTGCCAGCAGCTTATATCCCATTAGGGAGACCCAGTACTTC	CASSLYPIRETQYF
NA	TRBJ2-3	NA	TRBV29-1	TGCAGCGTTGAGTTCGGACAGCCGACCACAGATACGCAGTATTTT	CSVEFGQPTTDTQYF
many	TRBJ1-2	NA	TRBV28	TGTGCCAGCAGTTCCCCCTGGACTTACAGGGACTATGGCTACACCTTC	CASSSPWTYRDYGYTF
few	TRBJ1-5	NA	TRBV6-1	TGTGCCAGCAGTGAATGGGCAGGGTCGGGCAATCAGCCCCAGCATTTT	CASSEWAGSGNQPQHF